One sample yielded the 19 T cell receptor beta chains listed below, sequenced in a study of blood T cell repertoires in COVID-19. The protocol was immunoSEQ multiplex PCR, while the TCRdb copy is restricted to in-frame clones and leaves out a portion. The table lists some 150,000 clones, 82% of them singletons. The source material was peripheral blood. The receptors derive from a woman aged 70-85 years with acute or convalescent COVID-19.

CDR3 sequence: CASRRDPGGEKLFF. The CDR3 DNA is TGTGCCAGCAGAAGGGACCCGGGAGGGGAAAAACTGTTTTTT. This rearrangement joins TRBV5-5 to TRBJ1-4, with D tentatively TRBD1 (5 bases). CDR1 and CDR2 from the germline V gene are SGHKS and YYEKEE (reference sequence). CDR3 size: 14 residues. Trimming shortened V by 5 bases and J by 8 bases, and 16 bases separated the two germline ends.

This chain's CDR3 is CASSIPGPRGTDTQYF. The CDR3 coding sequence is TGTGCCAGCAGTATTCCGGGACCCAGGGGGACAGATACGCAGTATTTT. V usage is TRBV25-1 and J usage is TRBJ2-3, with TRBD1 identical over 7 bases. Per germline, CDR1 MGHDK and CDR2 SYGVNS. This CDR3 region has 16 residues. Trimming removed 5 bases from V and 3 bases from J; junction bases left unmatched: 11.

This clone showed up just once. The chain combines TRBV7-2 with TRBJ2-7; D is perhaps TRBD1 (6 bases). The CDR3 contains 13 residues. Trimming pared 8 bases from V and 0 bases from J, leaving 11 bases between. Germline V gene data show CDR1 as SGHTA and CDR2 as FQGNSA. The CDR3 here is CASRTEFSYEQYF. Here the CDR3 DNA reads TGTGCCAGCCGGACAGAATTCTCCTACGAGCAGTACTTC.

The chain has TRBV7-9 and TRBJ1-2; D is unresolved. Trimming left V 6 bases short and J 4 bases short, with 18 bases between. Looked up from germline, CDR1 is SEHNR and CDR2 is FQNEAQ (reference sequence). The CDR3 loop spans 15 amino acids. Here the CDR3 reads CASRPDMSGSYGYTF. The CDR3 DNA follows: TGTGCCAGCAGACCCGACATGTCGGGGAGCTATGGCTACACCTTC.

The chain is built from TRBV11-2 and TRBJ2-5; 8 bases align to TRBD2. Germline CDR1 is SGHAT and CDR2 is FQNNGV. The CDR3 length is 16 residues. J was trimmed by 4 bases and V by 6 bases; bases with no gene match: 13. CDR3 loop: CASSSIKRGSSETQYF. The CDR3 nucleotides read TGTGCCAGCAGTTCAATAAAGCGGGGGTCCTCAGAGACCCAGTACTTC.

This clone was counted only a few times. The chain is built from TRBV7-2 and TRBJ1-5, with D uncertain. V lost 5 bases and J 5 bases, leaving 10 bases between the germline ends. Germline V gene data show CDR1 as SGHTA and CDR2 as FQGNSA. The CDR3 covers 13 residues. CDR3 region: CASSPNRDQPQHF. CDR3 sequence (DNA): TGTGCCAGCAGCCCAAATCGCGATCAGCCCCAGCATTTT. The variable domain in full, with the rest retrieved from reference TRBV7-2 and TRBJ1-5, is GAGVSQSPSNKVTEKGKDVELRCDPISGHTALYWYRQSLGQGLEFLIYFQGNSAPDKSGLPSDRFSAERTGGSVSTLTIQRTQQEDSAVYLCASSPNRDQPQHFGDGTRLSIL.

CDR3 sequence: CASSQDGLPTEAFF. In DNA, the CDR3 is TGCGCCAGCAGCCAAGATGGTCTCCCGACAGAAGCTTTCTTT. The rearrangement links TRBV4-3 to TRBJ1-1; D gene uncertain. Germline V gene data show CDR1 as LGHNA and CDR2 as YSLEER. V lost 0 bases and J 8 bases, leaving 13 bases between the germline ends. This CDR3 comprises 14 residues.

The genes are TRBV9 and TRBJ1-2, with 9 bases fitting TRBD1. Germline V lookup: CDR1 SGDLS, CDR2 YYNGEE. CDR3 length equals 17 residues. V gave up 4 bases and J gave up 5 bases; unmatched junction bases: 15. CDR3 region: CASSLRTGATLGYGYTF. The CDR3 bases are TGTGCCAGCAGCCTAAGGACAGGGGCGACCTTGGGGTATGGCTACACCTTC.

This chain links TRBV9 with TRBJ1-1, with D unresolved. Germline V lookup: CDR1 SGDLS, CDR2 YYNGEE. With 0 bases removed from V and 1 base from J, the gap between germline ends came to 13 bases. CDR3 size: 16 residues. The CDR3 loop is CASSVAIAGTNTEAFF. CDR3 coding DNA: TGTGCCAGCAGCGTAGCTATCGCAGGTACGAACACTGAAGCTTTCTTT. Full variable domain (remainder filled in from reference TRBV9 and TRBJ1-1): DSGVTQTPKHLITATGQRVTLRCSPRSGDLSVYWYQQSLDQGLQFLIQYYNGEERAKGNILERFSAQQFPDLHSELNLSSLELGDSALYFCASSVAIAGTNTEAFFGQGTRLTVV.

The chain has TRBV3-1 (or the pseudogene TRBV3-2) and TRBJ1-3; no reliable D call. CDR1 LGHDT and CDR2 YNNKEL come from the germline V gene (reference sequence). Trimming left V 4 bases short and J 4 bases short, with 5 bases between. There are 12 residues in the CDR3. CDR3 coding DNA: TGTGCCAGCAGCCGGGAGGGAAACACCATATATTTT. Protein sequence: CASSREGNTIYF.

The V call is TRBV28, the J call TRBJ1-2, with unresolved D. This CDR3 comprises 13 residues. The germline V and J ends were trimmed by 6 bases and 4 bases, with 12 bases remaining between them. Germline CDR1 reads MDHEN; CDR2 reads SYDVKM. The CDR3 coding sequence is TGTGCCAGCAGAGGAGGAATGCTCTATGGCTACACCTTC. Translating gives CASRGGMLYGYTF.

J is TRBJ1-6 and V is TRBV28; D remains ambiguous. Germline V gene sequence: CDR1 MDHEN, CDR2 SYDVKM. Trimming removed 6 bases from V and 8 bases from J, with 14 bases in between. The CDR3 is 14 amino acids. DNA for the CDR3: TGTGCCAGCAGAGGCGGCGGAAAGCATTCACCCCTCCACTTT. It translates to CASRGGGKHSPLHF.

A single count supports this clone. The V call is TRBV5-6, the J call TRBJ1-6; a weak D match, TRBD1 (6 bases). V was trimmed by 4 bases and J by 14 bases, leaving 22 bases between them. The CDR3 totals 15 residues. CDR1 is SGHDT, CDR2 YYEEEE, per germline. CDR3 bases: TGTGCCAGCAGCGAAAAATGGGACAACCTGGTGGCCCTCCACTTT. Its protein product is CASSEKWDNLVALHF.

This clone was detected only once. The chain uses TRBV21-1 and TRBJ2-4; TRBD2 reflects the table's D call only, with no check against the DNA. TRBV21-1 corresponds to a pseudogene. The CDR3 covers 17 residues. The CDR3 region has the DNA TGTGCCAGCAGCTCCCGCTATCTAGAGGTAGCCAAAAACATTCAGTACTTC. Translating gives CASSSRYLEVAKNIQYF.

V gene TRBV7-6 combines with J gene TRBJ2-7; TRBD2 matches at 11 bases. V lost 5 bases to trimming and J lost 4 bases; unmatched junction nucleotides: 7. The CDR3 length is 15 residues. Germline assignment: CDR1 SGHVS and CDR2 FNYEAQ. The DNA for the CDR3 is TGTGCCAGCAGCAATCGACTAGCGGGGAGATACGAGCAGTACTTC. Protein sequence: CASSNRLAGRYEQYF.

This clone was detected only a few times. This chain joins TRBV30 and TRBJ2-5; possibly TRBD2 for D (5 bases). The CDR3 is 12 amino acids. CDR1 is GTSNPN, CDR2 SVGIG, per germline (reference sequence). The V end was cut by 5 bases, the J end by 5 bases, with 12 bases between. In DNA, the CDR3 is TGTGCCTGGGGAGGACTCTGGGAGACCCAGTACTTC. Protein product: CAWGGLWETQYF.

The rearrangement uses TRBV5-6 and TRBJ1-6; possible D gene TRBD1, 5 bases. Trimming took 3 bases from V and 8 from J, leaving 15 bases between them. The CDR3 runs to 15 residues. Per the germline V gene, CDR1 is SGHDT and CDR2 is YYEEEE. The CDR3 DNA reads as TGTGCCAGCAGCTCGGGACTCCAGGACTATTCACCCCTCCACTTT. Its protein is CASSSGLQDYSPLHF.

The V call is TRBV5-5, the J call TRBJ1-2, with a possible D match to TRBD1 (6 bases). The V gene's germline CDR1 is SGHKS and CDR2 YYEKEE (reference sequence). This CDR3 has 16 residues. Trimming removed 4 bases at V and 4 bases at J, with 20 bases between. The CDR3 nucleotides read TGTGCCAGCAGCCGCGACAGGACACCACTAACCTATGGCTACACCTTC. Its translation: CASSRDRTPLTYGYTF.

The chain joins TRBV6-2 or TRBV6-3 to TRBJ2-1; the D is unclear. Per the germline V gene, CDR1 is MNHEY and CDR2 is SVGEGT. The CDR3 covers 14 residues. The V end was cut by 0 bases, the J end by 3 bases, with 6 bases between. The DNA of the CDR3 is TGTGCCAGCAGTTACTCGAGGAGCTACAATGAGCAGTTCTTC. As protein: CASSYSRSYNEQFF.